The source of this T cell receptor beta chain is a study of shared clonotypes between healthy human individuals. Study as a whole: Donor composition was a couple of women and a few men, aged 18 to 49. General study points: Four donors shared 4.5% to 6.5% of their naive CD4 clonotypes. It was only blood that was sampled, and tissue repertoires likely differ. Non-shared clonotypes displayed generation probabilities falling below those of clonotypes present in all four donors.

Produced via immunoSEQ multiplex PCR; TCRdb's table is partial and in-frame only. This sample yields some 2 million clones, of which over 85% are seen a single time; under 1.5% belongs to the top ten. The naive CD8 fraction comprised CD45RO-negative cells positively selected for CCR7 and excluded terminally differentiated effector memory CD45RA+ cells. Concerning this clone: What it binds is not known.

This receptor was obtained from a man between 18 and 35 years old in good health. Sequenced sample: naive CD8+ T cells sorted from blood.

The chain's CDR3 is CASSFDPNTGELFF. The CDR3 region has the DNA TGCGCCAGCAGCTTTGACCCGAACACCGGGGAGCTGTTTTTT. The chain couples TRBV5-1 to TRBJ2-2; the D is unclear. Germline V gives CDR1 SGHRS, CDR2 YFSETQ. V was clipped by 2 bases and J by 0 bases, with 5 bases between them. The CDR3 covers 14 residues.